This TCR beta chain was sequenced for a study of Graves' ophthalmopathy and Graves' hyperthyroidism. Amplified material comprised TCR beta CDR3 regions derived from RNA transcripts. HTBI-primed RT-PCR formed the first round, and a multiplex PCR formed the second. In TCRdb, the multiplex PCR reads were re-called with MiXCR into one record per CDR3 protein. The table lists approximately 1.2 million distinct CDR3 sequences, roughly two fifths of them singletons, with more than 9.5% in the top ten. Findings and limits, study-wide: Most thyroid-expanded clonotypes exceeding 0.001 frequency were also found in blood.

The table lists this clonotype with many counts. Its antigen is not identified. V lost 8 bases, J lost 3 bases, and 12 bases stayed unmatched. Germline V CDR1 and CDR2: SQVTM, ANQGSEA. The CDR3 has 14 residues. The sequenced sample was peripheral blood or thyroid tissue (not recorded which). This receptor was taken from an adult man with Graves' hyperthyroidism. The genes are TRBV29-1 and TRBJ2-5, with 7 bases matching TRBD2. CDR3 amino acids: CSSGRVGGEETQYF. In nucleotides, the CDR3 is TGCAGCTCGGGGAGGGTTGGGGGAGAAGAGACCCAGTACTTC.